Here is one T cell receptor (beta chain) with its context. This record belongs to a study of T cells in localized non-small cell lung cancer. Germline V gene sequence: CDR1 SGHRS, CDR2 YFSETQ. The CDR3 length is 16 residues. V lost 4 bases to trimming and J lost 6 bases; unmatched junction nucleotides: 9. Profiling relied on immunoSEQ multiplex PCR, and the TCRdb table lists in-frame clones only, not all of them. The table has roughly 1,500 clones, 29% seen once. This chain connects TRBV5-1 to TRBJ2-1; 11 bases map to TRBD2. The TCR sequence derives from a man aged 40 to 75 with stage I lung adenocarcinoma. The sample in question was normal lung tissue next to the tumor, obtained before any cancer treatment. CDR3 residues: CASSQPGTSGRNEQFF. The CDR3, as DNA: TGCGCCAGCAGCCAACCCGGGACTAGCGGTCGCAATGAGCAGTTCTTC.